This T cell receptor beta chain was recovered during a study of T cells in Graves' hyperthyroidism and ophthalmopathy. Study results and caveats: Most expanded thyroid clonotypes above 0.001 recurred in blood.

To note about this clonotype: Its target is unknown. A clone one base away is much larger, so this may be a read error.

The germline V gene has CDR1 SGHNT and CDR2 YENEEA. This CDR3 is 14 amino acids long. There were TCR beta CDR3 regions amplified from RNA transcripts. HTBI primers were the set used in a first-round RT-PCR of the TCR CDR3. TCRdb fed the multiplex PCR reads into MiXCR, producing one record per CDR3 protein. The sample gives around 280,000 distinct CDR3 sequences, approximately 14% of which show up once; roughly 8.2% is in the top ten. Sequencing was done on a sample of blood. V gene TRBV11-3 combines with J gene TRBJ1-1; 7 nucleotides agree with TRBD1. This sequence originates from a woman in her 40s with Graves' hyperthyroidism. The CDR3 spells CACSLGVGGPEAFF. The CDR3 DNA follows: TGTGCCTGCAGCTTAGGAGTAGGGGGCCCTGAAGCTTTCTTT.